The rows below give T cell receptor beta chains drawn from one sample of a study of T cell responses to AZD1222 COVID-19 vaccine. The assay was immunoSEQ multiplex PCR, and TCRdb's table has in-frame clones only and misses some. Among more than 50,000 clones, roughly 86% were seen once, and the ten largest hold 2% to 3%. Sequences were derived from peripheral blood, sampled 28 days after the second AZD1222 dose. All receptors come from an adult who received the AZD1222 COVID-19 vaccine. The CDR3 runs from the conserved cysteine through the conserved F or W. Fields, in order: D gene, J gene, V gene, CDR3 protein. A D gene is named only where the DNA matches it firmly.

. TRBJ2-2 TRBV29-1 CSASGGNTGELFF
TRBD2 TRBJ2-3 TRBV18 CASSPRPPGLAGSTDTQYF
TRBD2 TRBJ2-5 TRBV15 CATSRGRGGETQYF
. TRBJ2-3 TRBV24-1 CATSDPRVGTDTQYF
. TRBJ2-5 TRBV19 CASSIKETQYF
. TRBJ1-1 TRBV6-1 CASSEVLAGNTEAFF
. TRBJ1-2 TRBV3-1/TRBV3-2 CASSPTQGNYGYTF
. TRBJ2-7 TRBV2 CASALRYEQYF
. TRBJ2-7 TRBV6-5 CASGGSGAYEQYF
. TRBJ2-2 TRBV29-1 CSAAGQMNTGELFF
TRBD1 TRBJ2-3 TRBV6-1 CASSEGPGTGGHTQYF
. TRBJ2-6 TRBV11-1 CASSLARRASGANVLTF
TRBD1 TRBJ1-2 TRBV19 CASSPQAGGTYGYTF
. TRBJ2-2 TRBV6-5 CASSRSTNTGELFF
TRBD1 TRBJ2-2 TRBV5-4 CASSLEQGNGELFF
. TRBJ2-7 TRBV10-2 CASSEGMGYEQYF
. TRBJ1-2 TRBV5-1 CASSSTENYGCTF
. TRBJ1-3 TRBV18 CASSPPSGLSGNTIYF
TRBD1 TRBJ2-7 TRBV27 CASSSPRDRYTYEQYF
TRBD2 TRBJ2-1 TRBV15 CATSPDPSGRAEEQFF
. TRBJ1-2 TRBV27 CASSFGQGGVYTF
. TRBJ1-3 TRBV3-1/TRBV3-2 CASSQLAGTIYF
. TRBJ2-3 TRBV14 CASSPPLRNTQYF
. TRBJ2-3 TRBV5-6 CASSLDYRSTDTQYF
TRBD1 TRBJ1-4 TRBV9 CASSAHRGTGGARMELFF
. TRBJ1-2 TRBV3-1/TRBV3-2 CASSARGGSNYGYTF
TRBD1 TRBJ2-5 TRBV7-6 CASSLRTGPNQETQYF
. TRBJ2-2 TRBV6-4 CASSGTDTGELFF
TRBD1 TRBJ2-7 TRBV19 CASRGTDRGGYEQYF
TRBD1 TRBJ1-2 TRBV19 CASSPDRGYGYTF
. TRBJ2-1 TRBV3-1/TRBV3-2 CASSQELSSYNEQFF
TRBD2 TRBJ2-6 TRBV11-2 CASSLGGAGVSSGANVLTF
. TRBJ1-5 TRBV28 CASRLLLGVRNQPQHF
. TRBJ2-6 TRBV4-2 CASSQVVGGSGANVLTF
. TRBJ1-4 TRBV7-9 CASSFSGIDEKLFF
. TRBJ2-5 TRBV7-9 CASSLVIGSGETQYF
. TRBJ1-1 TRBV29-1 CSVGPTLGFLTEAFF
TRBD2 TRBJ2-2 TRBV3-1/TRBV3-2 CASSSGGTTGVGELFF
. TRBJ2-6 TRBV5-4 CASSLAAGHSGANVLTF
TRBD2 TRBJ2-1 TRBV5-1 CASSSTGTSVRNEQFF
. TRBJ1-1 TRBV4-1 CASSQGPLEGNTEAFF
TRBD2 TRBJ2-3 TRBV19 CASSIIALGPGLAGITDTQYF
TRBD1 TRBJ1-1 TRBV27 CASSLRRPDRGLRNTEAFF
. TRBJ2-5 TRBV3-1/TRBV3-2 CASSTAGETQYF
. TRBJ2-3 TRBV6-5 CASRPSGTDTQYF
TRBD2 TRBJ2-1 TRBV6-4 CASSDSSGSYNEQFF
TRBD2 TRBJ2-3 TRBV15 CATSRGAASGSSTDTQYF
TRBD1 TRBJ2-5 TRBV7-9 CASSWDRSQETQYF
. TRBJ2-6 TRBV2 CASSETRAGANVLTF
. TRBJ1-6 TRBV5-4 CASRDRGINSPLHF